The next 15 T cell receptor beta chains were all read from a single sample in a study of T cells in localized non-small cell lung cancer. TCRdb's table, derived via immunoSEQ multiplex PCR, lists solely in-frame clones and lacks some. Of 70,000 to 100,000 clones in the sample, roughly 88% were seen once. Sample: PBMCs, taken before any cancer treatment. These receptors came from a woman aged 35-75 years with stage II squamous cell lung carcinoma.

The gene calls are TRBV7-2 and TRBJ2-7, with D tentatively TRBD1 (5 bases). Per germline, CDR1 SGHTA and CDR2 FQGNSA. This CDR3 has 15 residues. Between the trimmed V and J ends, which lost 1 base and 0 bases, there was a span of 10 bases. CDR3 bases: TGTGCCAGCAGCTTAGTAACAGGAAGCTCCTACGAGCAGTACTTC. It specifies CASSLVTGSSYEQYF.

The V and J genes are TRBV29-1 and TRBJ2-2; D is uncertain. The CDR3 covers 12 residues. V gave up 7 bases and J gave up 1 base, with 7 bases separating them. The germline V gene has CDR1 SQVTM and CDR2 ANQGSEA. Written as DNA, the CDR3 is TGCAGCGGACGACAGAACACCGGGGAGCTGTTTTTT. Residues: CSGRQNTGELFF.

This rearrangement joins TRBV19 to TRBJ2-5, with TRBD2 identical over 7 bases. The CDR3 totals 15 residues. The germline CDR1 and CDR2 sequences are LNHDA and SQIVND (reference sequence). J lost 2 bases, V lost 1 base, and 4 bases had no gene match. CDR3 sequence: CASSIGGGRQETQYF. As DNA, the CDR3 is TGTGCCAGTAGTATAGGGGGGGGAAGGCAAGAGACCCAGTACTTC.

V and J are TRBV5-1 and TRBJ2-1; TRBD2 matches at 13 bases. There are 15 residues in the CDR3. Germline V gives CDR1 SGHRS, CDR2 YFSETQ. V lost 5 bases and J lost 4; bases outside the gene matches: 3. The CDR3 here is CASRMTSGGYNEQFF. The CDR3, as DNA: TGCGCCAGCAGGATGACTAGCGGGGGGTACAATGAGCAGTTCTTC.

This clone was picked up one time. The gene calls are TRBV7-9 and TRBJ1-1; TRBD1 matches at 7 bases. The CDR3 totals 16 residues. V lost 5 bases, J lost 5 bases, and 14 bases stayed unmatched. Germline V gene lookup returns CDR1 SEHNR and CDR2 FQNEAQ (reference sequence). For the CDR3, the DNA is TGTGCCAGCAGCCTAACAGGGGCGAATGCGGGTACTGAAGCTTTCTTT. This sequence encodes CASSLTGANAGTEAFF.

V usage is TRBV2 and J usage is TRBJ2-4; 10 nucleotides align to TRBD2. V shed 3 bases, J shed 10 bases, and the junction held 6 bases outside the gene matches. Germline CDR1 reads SNHLY; CDR2 reads FYNNEI. The CDR3 totals 14 residues. The CDR3 reads CASSEGGTSEIQYF. Written as DNA, the CDR3 is TGTGCCAGCAGTGAGGGGGGGACTAGCGAAATTCAGTACTTC. Drawing the rest from reference TRBV2 and TRBJ2-4, the complete variable domain is EPEVTQTPSHQVTQMGQEVILRCVPISNHLYFYWYRQILGQKVEFLVSFYNNEISEKSEIFDDQFSVERPDGSNFTLKIRSTKLEDSAMYFCASSEGGTSEIQYFGAGTRLSVL.

This sequence joins TRBV6-1 and TRBJ2-1; TRBD2 aligns across 8 bases. Germline V gene sequence: CDR1 MNHNS, CDR2 SASEGT. J lost 0 bases, V lost 2 bases, and 3 bases had no gene match. CDR3 length equals 16 residues. The DNA of the CDR3 is TGTGCCAGCAGTGAAAGCGGGACTAGCTCCTACAATGAGCAGTTCTTC. Its protein product is CASSESGTSSYNEQFF.

This chain links TRBV6-6 with TRBJ2-1; TRBD2 agrees at 10 bases. CDR3 length equals 15 residues. Germline lookup yields CDR1 MNHNY and CDR2 SVGAGI (reference sequence). The V segment lost 4 bases and the J segment 8 bases; nucleotides outside the gene matches: 8. CDR3 in DNA: TGTGCCAGCAGTTCTCCCCTAGCGGGAGCCGATGAGCAGTTCTTC. It encodes CASSSPLAGADEQFF.

The V call is TRBV18, the J call TRBJ2-7, with 7 positions matching TRBD1. The germline V gene encodes CDR1 KGHSH and CDR2 LQKENI. The CDR3 has 17 amino acids. V trimming: 3 bases; J trimming: 7 bases; junction bases outside the gene matches: 18. DNA of the CDR3: TGTGCCAGCTCACCCCAAAGCCCGGGGACAGCCGCATGGGAGCAGTACTTC. Protein: CASSPQSPGTAAWEQYF.

V gene TRBV19 combines with J gene TRBJ1-2; tentative D call: TRBD1 (5 bases). Germline-derived CDR1 and CDR2 are LNHDA and SQIVND (reference sequence). The CDR3 has 17 residues. With 8 bases removed from V and 2 bases from J, the gap between germline ends came to 24 bases. For the CDR3, the DNA is TGTGCCAGTCGGGATGGAGCTTTCGGGGGTAAGAACTATGGCTACACCTTC. Its translation: CASRDGAFGGKNYGYTF.

This clone showed up just once. V gene TRBV9 combines with J gene TRBJ2-3; either TRBD1 or TRBD2 may fit D (6 bases each). The germline gives CDR1 SGDLS, CDR2 YYNGEE. This CDR3 region has 16 residues. V was pared by 0 bases and J by 2 bases, with 13 bases between. The CDR3 DNA reads TGTGCCAGCAGCGTAGGGTCGGGGGCCCCCACAGATACGCAGTATTTT. This gives the protein CASSVGSGAPTDTQYF.

The gene calls are TRBV5-1 and TRBJ1-1; D remains unclear. V was clipped by 3 bases and J by 4 bases, with 22 bases between them. The CDR3 has 17 residues. CDR1 is SGHRS, CDR2 YFSETQ, per germline. Written as DNA, the CDR3 is TGCGCCAGCAGCTCCACAAGCGGGGAGAGGATCAGCACTGAAGCTTTCTTT. Its translation: CASSSTSGERISTEAFF.

This clone has just a few counts. For the CDR3, the DNA is TGTGCCAGCAGTCCGGAGAGGGGCACTGAAGCTTTCTTT. It specifies CASSPERGTEAFF. J is TRBJ1-1 and V is TRBV6-1; D is perhaps TRBD1 (5 bases). The CDR3 loop spans 13 amino acids. The V end lost 5 bases, the J end lost 4 bases, and 11 bases lay between the germline ends. Germline CDR1 MNHNS, CDR2 SASEGT.

The V call is TRBV5-4, the J call TRBJ1-5; D is unclear. The CDR3 covers 15 residues. Between the trimmed V and J ends, which lost 4 bases and 0 bases, there was a span of 11 bases. The germline gives CDR1 SGHNT, CDR2 YYREEE (reference sequence). The CDR3 sequence: CASSPDPYSNQPQHF. The CDR3 DNA follows: TGTGCCAGCAGCCCCGACCCATATAGCAATCAGCCCCAGCATTTT.

V usage is TRBV19 and J usage is TRBJ2-1, with 8 bases identical to TRBD2. CDR1 LNHDA and CDR2 SQIVND come from the germline V gene (reference sequence). Trimming took 7 bases from V and 4 from J; bases not matched to a gene: 12. The CDR3 contains 16 residues. The CDR3 here is CASNDLAGPGYNEQFF. The CDR3 nucleotides read TGTGCCAGTAATGACTTAGCGGGACCCGGGTACAATGAGCAGTTCTTC. The complete variable domain, with remaining parts taken from reference TRBV19 and TRBJ2-1, reads DGGITQSPKYLFRKEGQNVTLSCEQNLNHDAMYWYRQDPGQGLRLIYYSQIVNDFQKGDIAEGYSVSREKKESFPLTVTSAQKNPTAFYLCASNDLAGPGYNEQFFGPGTRLTVL.